The source of this TCR beta chain is a study of blood T cell repertoires in COVID-19. Study-wide context: The origin of the acute and convalescent COVID-19 samples was the United States, Italy and Spain.

The data were produced by immunoSEQ multiplex PCR, yet TCRdb's version contains in-frame clones alone and is incomplete. The table has some 200,000 clones, 88% seen once. Trimming took 5 bases from V and 4 from J, leaving 17 bases between them. The CDR3 has 15 residues. Germline V gene data show CDR1 as SGHTA and CDR2 as FQGNSA. The J gene is TRBJ1-2, the V gene TRBV7-2, with D possibly matching TRBD1 (6 bases). The sequencing input was PBMCs or T cells enriched from blood (not recorded which). This TCR derives from a woman under 40 who had recovered from COVID-19. The CDR3 protein is CASSEGYRASYGYTF. CDR3 nucleotide sequence: TGTGCCAGCAGCGAAGGATACAGGGCGAGCTATGGCTACACCTTC.